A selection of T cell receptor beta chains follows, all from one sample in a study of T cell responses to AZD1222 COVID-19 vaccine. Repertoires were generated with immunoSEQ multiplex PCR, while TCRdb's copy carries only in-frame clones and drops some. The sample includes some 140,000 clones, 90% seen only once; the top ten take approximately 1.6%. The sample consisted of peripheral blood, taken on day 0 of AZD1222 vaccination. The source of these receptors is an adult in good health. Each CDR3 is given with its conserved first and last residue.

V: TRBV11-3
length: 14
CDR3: CASSADGLNTEAFF

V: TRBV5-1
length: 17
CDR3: CASSFRSNSGVNTEAFF

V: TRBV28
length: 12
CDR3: CATWDRGGEQYF

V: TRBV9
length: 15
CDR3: CASSVDILSGNTIYF

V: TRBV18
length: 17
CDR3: CASSPIQGHSYNSPLHF

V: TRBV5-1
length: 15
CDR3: CASSSQTGGGNTIYF

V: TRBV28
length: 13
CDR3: CASSLSGPREQYF

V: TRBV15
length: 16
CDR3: CATSRGTPNSYNEQFF

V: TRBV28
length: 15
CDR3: CASTTAGTVSSPLHF

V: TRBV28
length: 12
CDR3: CASQEGLSEQYF

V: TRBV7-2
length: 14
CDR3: CASRDPSSSYEQYF

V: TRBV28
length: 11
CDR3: CASRVAYEQYF

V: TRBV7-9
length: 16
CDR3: CASSSLVGPGDEKLFF

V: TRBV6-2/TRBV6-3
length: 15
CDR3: CASSYRSGSYNEQFF

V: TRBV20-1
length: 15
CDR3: CSASRPPPVVYEQYF

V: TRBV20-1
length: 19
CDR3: CSASSPTSGGTRGGYEQYF

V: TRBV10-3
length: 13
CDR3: CAIRGAGNTEAFF

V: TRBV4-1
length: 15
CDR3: CASSQEAGRVYGYTF

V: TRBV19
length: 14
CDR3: CASSIEGFGQPQHF

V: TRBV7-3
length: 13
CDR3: CASSFSGTIGYTF

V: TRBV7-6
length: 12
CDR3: CASSLPGGEQFF

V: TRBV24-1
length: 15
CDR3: CATSDPGQGKDGYTF

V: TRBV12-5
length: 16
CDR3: CASDEGASGPKNIQYF

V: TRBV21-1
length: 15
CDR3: CASSGNGHSTGELFF

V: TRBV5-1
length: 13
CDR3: CASSLLLGGGYTF

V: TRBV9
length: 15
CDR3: CASSQEGLAEETQYF

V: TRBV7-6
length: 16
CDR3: CASSLLVDSSGNTIYF

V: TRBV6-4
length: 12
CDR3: CASSMEFSPLHF

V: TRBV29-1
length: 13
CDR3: CSVGPSQDYGYTF

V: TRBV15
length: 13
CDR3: CATKQGWNQPQHF

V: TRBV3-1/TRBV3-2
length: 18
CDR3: CASSHDSGTVVESYGYTF

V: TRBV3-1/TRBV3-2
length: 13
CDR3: CASSQPKGGQVDF

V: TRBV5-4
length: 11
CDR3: CASSLGLTRYF